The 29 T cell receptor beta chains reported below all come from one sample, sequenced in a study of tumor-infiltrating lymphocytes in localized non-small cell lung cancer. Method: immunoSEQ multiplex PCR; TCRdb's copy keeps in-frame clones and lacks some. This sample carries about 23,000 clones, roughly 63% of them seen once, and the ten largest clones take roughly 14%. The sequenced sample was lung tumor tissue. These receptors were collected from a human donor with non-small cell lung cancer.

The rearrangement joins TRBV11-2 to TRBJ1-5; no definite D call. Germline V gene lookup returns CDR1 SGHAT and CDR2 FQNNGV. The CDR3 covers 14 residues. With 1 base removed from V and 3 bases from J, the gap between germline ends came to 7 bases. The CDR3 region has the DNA TGTGCCAGCAGCTTAGCTGGCCACAATCAGCCCCAGCATTTT. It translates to CASSLAGHNQPQHF.

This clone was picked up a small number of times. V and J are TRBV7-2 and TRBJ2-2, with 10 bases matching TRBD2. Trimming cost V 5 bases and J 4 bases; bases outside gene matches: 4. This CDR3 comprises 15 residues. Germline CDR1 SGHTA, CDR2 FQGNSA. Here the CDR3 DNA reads TGTGCCAGCAGCAGGGGACTAGCGACCACCGGGGAGCTGTTTTTT. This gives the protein CASSRGLATTGELFF.

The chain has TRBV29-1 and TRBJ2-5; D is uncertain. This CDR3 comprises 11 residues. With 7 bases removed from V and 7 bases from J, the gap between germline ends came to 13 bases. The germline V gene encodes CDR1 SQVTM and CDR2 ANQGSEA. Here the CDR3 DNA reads TGCAGCGGCGGCCCTCTAGGGACCCAGTACTTC. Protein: CSGGPLGTQYF.

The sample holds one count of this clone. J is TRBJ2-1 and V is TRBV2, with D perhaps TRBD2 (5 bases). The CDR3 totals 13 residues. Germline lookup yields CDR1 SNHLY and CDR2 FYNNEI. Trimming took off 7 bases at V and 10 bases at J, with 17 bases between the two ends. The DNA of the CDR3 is TGTGCCAGCACCTTGAACGGGGTAAGGGAGCAGTTCTTC. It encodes CASTLNGVREQFF.

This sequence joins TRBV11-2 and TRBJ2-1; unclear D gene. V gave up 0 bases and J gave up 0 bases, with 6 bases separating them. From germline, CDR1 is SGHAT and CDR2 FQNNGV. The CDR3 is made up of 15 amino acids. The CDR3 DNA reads TGTGCCAGCAGCTTAGAACTTAACTCCTACAATGAGCAGTTCTTC. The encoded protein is CASSLELNSYNEQFF.

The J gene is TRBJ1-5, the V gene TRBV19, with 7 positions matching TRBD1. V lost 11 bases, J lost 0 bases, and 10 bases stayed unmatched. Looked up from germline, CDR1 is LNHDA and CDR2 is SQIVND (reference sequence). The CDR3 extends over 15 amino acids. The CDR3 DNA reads TGTGCCTCCCTCAGGGCAGGGGGTAGCAATCAGCCCCAGCATTTT. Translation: CASLRAGGSNQPQHF.

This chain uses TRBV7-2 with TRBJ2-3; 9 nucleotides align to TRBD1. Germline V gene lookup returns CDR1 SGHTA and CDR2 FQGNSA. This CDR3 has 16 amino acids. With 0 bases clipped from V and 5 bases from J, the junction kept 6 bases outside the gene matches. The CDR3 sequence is CASSLANRGRLDTQYF. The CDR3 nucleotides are TGTGCCAGCAGCTTAGCTAACAGGGGGCGCTTAGATACGCAGTATTTT.

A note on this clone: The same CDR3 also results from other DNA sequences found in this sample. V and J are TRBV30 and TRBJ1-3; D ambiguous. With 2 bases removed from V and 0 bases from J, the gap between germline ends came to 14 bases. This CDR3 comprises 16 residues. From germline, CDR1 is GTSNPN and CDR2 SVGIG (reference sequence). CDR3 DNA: TGTGCCTGGAGTCCCCTCGGTTCAAGCTCTGGAAACACCATATATTTT. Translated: CAWSPLGSSSGNTIYF.

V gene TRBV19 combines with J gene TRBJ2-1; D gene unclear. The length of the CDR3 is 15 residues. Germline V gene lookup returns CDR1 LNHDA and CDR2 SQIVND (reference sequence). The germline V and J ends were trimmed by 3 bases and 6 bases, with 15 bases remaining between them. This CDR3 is CASSIGSRVGNEQFF. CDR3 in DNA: TGTGCCAGTAGTATTGGGTCTAGGGTAGGCAATGAGCAGTTCTTC.

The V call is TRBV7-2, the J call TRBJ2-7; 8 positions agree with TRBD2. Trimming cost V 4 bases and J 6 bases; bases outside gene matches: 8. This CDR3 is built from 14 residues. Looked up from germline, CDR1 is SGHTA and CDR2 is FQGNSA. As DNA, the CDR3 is TGTGCCAGCAGCTCCCAGCGGGAGTCGGCCGAGCAGTACTTC. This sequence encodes CASSSQRESAEQYF.

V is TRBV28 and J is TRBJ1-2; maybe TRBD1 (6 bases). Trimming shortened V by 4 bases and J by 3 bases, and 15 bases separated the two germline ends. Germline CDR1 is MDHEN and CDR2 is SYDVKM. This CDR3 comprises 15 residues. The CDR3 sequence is CASSYREIGYYGYTF. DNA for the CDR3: TGTGCCAGCAGTTACAGGGAGATAGGATACTATGGCTACACCTTC.

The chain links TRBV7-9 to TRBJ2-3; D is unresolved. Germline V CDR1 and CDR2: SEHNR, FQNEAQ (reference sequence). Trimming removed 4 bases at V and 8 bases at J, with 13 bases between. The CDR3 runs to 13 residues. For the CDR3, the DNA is TGTGCCAGCAGCTCCCAAATGATCGGTACGCAGTATTTT. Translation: CASSSQMIGTQYF.

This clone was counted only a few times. The CDR3 is CSVGTGSYNEQFF. The CDR3 bases are TGCAGCGTTGGAACGGGATCCTACAATGAGCAGTTCTTC. The chain recombines TRBV29-1 with TRBJ2-1; a weak D match, TRBD2 (5 bases). V gave up 4 bases and J gave up 1 base, with 8 bases separating them. CDR1 is SQVTM, CDR2 ANQGSEA, per germline. The CDR3 spans 13 residues.

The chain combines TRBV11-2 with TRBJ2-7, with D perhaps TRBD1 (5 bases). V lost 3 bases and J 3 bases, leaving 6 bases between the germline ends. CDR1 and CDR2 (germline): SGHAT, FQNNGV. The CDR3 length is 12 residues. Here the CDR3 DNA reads TGTGCCAGCAGCTTCCAGGGCTACGAGCAGTACTTC. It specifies CASSFQGYEQYF. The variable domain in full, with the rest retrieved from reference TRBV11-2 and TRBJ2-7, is EAGVAQSPRYKIIEKRQSVAFWCNPISGHATLYWYQQILGQGPKLLIQFQNNGVVDDSQLPKDRFSAERLKGVDSTLKIQPAKLEDSAVYLCASSFQGYEQYFGPGTRLTVT.

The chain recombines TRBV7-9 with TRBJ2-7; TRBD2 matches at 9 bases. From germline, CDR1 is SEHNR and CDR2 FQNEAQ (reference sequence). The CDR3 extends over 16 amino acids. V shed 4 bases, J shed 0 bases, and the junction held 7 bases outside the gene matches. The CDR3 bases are TGTGCCAGCAGCTCGAATAGCGGGAGCAACTCCTACGAGCAGTACTTC. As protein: CASSSNSGSNSYEQYF.

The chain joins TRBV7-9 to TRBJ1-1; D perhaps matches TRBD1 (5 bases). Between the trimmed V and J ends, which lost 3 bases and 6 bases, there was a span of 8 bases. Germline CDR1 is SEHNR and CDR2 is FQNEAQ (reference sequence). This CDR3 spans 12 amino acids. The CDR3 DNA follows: TGTGCCAGCAGCTTTGGGGCATCTGAAGCTTTCTTT. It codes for CASSFGASEAFF.

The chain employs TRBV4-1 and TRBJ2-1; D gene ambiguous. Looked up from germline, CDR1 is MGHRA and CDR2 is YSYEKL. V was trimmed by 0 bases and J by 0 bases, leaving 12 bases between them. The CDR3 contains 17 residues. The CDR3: CASSQDGTGSSYNEQFF. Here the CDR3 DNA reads TGCGCCAGCAGCCAAGATGGCACGGGCAGCTCCTACAATGAGCAGTTCTTC.

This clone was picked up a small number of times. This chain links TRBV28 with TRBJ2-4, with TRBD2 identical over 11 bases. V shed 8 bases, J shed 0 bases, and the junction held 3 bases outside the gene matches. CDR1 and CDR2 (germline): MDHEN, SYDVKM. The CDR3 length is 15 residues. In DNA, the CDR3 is TGTGCCAGCGGGACTAGCGGACTAGCCAAAAACATTCAGTACTTC. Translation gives CASGTSGLAKNIQYF. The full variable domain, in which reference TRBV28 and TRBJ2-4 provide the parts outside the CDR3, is DVKVTQSSRYLVKRTGEKVFLECVQDMDHENMFWYRQDPGLGLRLIYFSYDVKMKEKGDIPEGYSVSREKKERFSLILESASTNQTSMYLCASGTSGLAKNIQYFGAGTRLSVL.

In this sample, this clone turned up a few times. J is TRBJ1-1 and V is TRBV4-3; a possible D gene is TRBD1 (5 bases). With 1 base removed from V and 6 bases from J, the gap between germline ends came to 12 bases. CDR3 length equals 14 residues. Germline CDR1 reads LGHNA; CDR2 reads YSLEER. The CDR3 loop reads CASSQVPGGAEAFF. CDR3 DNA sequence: TGCGCCAGCAGCCAAGTTCCGGGAGGGGCTGAAGCTTTCTTT.

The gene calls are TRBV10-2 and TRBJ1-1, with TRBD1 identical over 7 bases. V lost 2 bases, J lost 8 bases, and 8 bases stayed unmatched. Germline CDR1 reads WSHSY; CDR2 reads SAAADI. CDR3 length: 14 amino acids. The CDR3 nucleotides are TGCGCCAGCAGTGAGGTCAGGGGGTTTACCGAAGCTTTCTTT. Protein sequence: CASSEVRGFTEAFF.

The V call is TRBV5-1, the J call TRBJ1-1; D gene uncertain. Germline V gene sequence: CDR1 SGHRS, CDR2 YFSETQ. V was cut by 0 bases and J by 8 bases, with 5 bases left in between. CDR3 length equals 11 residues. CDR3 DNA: TGCGCCAGCAGCTTGGATGGAGAAGCTTTCTTT. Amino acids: CASSLDGEAFF. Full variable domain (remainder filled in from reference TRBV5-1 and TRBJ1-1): KAGVTQTPRYLIKTRGQQVTLSCSPISGHRSVSWYQQTPGQGLQFLFEYFSETQRNKGNFPGRFSGRQFSNSRSEMNVSTLELGDSALYLCASSLDGEAFFGQGTRLTVV.

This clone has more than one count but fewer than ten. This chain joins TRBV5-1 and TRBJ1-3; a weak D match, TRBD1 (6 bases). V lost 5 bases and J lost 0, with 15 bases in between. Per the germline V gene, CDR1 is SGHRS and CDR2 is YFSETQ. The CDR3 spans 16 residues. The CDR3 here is CASRLYTGSSGNTIYF. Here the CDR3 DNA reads TGCGCCAGCAGACTTTATACAGGGAGCTCTGGAAACACCATATATTTT. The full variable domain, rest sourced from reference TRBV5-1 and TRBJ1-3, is KAGVTQTPRYLIKTRGQQVTLSCSPISGHRSVSWYQQTPGQGLQFLFEYFSETQRNKGNFPGRFSGRQFSNSRSEMNVSTLELGDSALYLCASRLYTGSSGNTIYFGEGSWLTVV.

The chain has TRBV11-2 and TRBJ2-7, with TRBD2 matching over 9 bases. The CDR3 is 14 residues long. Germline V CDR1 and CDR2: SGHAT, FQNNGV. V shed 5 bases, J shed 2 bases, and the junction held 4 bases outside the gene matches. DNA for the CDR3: TGTGCCAGCAGCAAGACTAGCGGCCCCTACGAGCAGTACTTC. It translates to CASSKTSGPYEQYF.

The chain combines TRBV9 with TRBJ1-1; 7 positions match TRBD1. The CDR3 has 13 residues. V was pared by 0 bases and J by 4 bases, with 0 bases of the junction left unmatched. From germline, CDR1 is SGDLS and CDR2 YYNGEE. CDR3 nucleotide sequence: TGTGCCAGCAGCGTAGACAGGGGCACTGAAGCTTTCTTT. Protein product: CASSVDRGTEAFF. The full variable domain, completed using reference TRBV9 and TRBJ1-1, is DSGVTQTPKHLITATGQRVTLRCSPRSGDLSVYWYQQSLDQGLQFLIQYYNGEERAKGNILERFSAQQFPDLHSELNLSSLELGDSALYFCASSVDRGTEAFFGQGTRLTVV.

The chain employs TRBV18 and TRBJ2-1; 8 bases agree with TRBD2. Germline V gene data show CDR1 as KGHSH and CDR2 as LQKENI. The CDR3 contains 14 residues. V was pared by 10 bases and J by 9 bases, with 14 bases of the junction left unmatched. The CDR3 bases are TGTGCCACCCAAGATTGGGGCGGGAGGACTGAGCAGTTCTTC. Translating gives CATQDWGGRTEQFF.

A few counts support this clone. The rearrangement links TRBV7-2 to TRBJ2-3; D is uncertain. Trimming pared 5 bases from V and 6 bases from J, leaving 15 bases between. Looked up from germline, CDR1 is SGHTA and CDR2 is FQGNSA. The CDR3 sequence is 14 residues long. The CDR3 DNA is TGTGCCAGCAGCACCACGGCGGCGGTCGATACGCAGTATTTT. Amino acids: CASSTTAAVDTQYF.

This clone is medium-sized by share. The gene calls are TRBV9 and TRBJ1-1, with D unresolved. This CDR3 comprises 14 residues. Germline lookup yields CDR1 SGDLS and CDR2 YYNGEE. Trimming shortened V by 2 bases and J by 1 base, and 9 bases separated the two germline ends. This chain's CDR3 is CASSVDIGNTEAFF. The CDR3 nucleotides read TGTGCCAGCAGCGTGGATATAGGGAACACTGAAGCTTTCTTT.

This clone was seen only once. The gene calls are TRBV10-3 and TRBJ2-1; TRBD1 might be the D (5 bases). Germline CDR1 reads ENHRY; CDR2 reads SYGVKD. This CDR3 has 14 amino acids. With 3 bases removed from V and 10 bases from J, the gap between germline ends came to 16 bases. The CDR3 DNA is TGTGCCATCAGTGACAGGGAAGGGATACGGGAGCAGTTCTTC. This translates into CAISDREGIREQFF.

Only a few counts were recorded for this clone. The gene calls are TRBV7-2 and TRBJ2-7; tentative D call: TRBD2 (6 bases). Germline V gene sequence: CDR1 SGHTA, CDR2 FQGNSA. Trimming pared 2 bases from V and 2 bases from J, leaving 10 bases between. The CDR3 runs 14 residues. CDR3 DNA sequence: TGTGCCAGCAGCTTAATGGCGGGACCCTACGAGCAGTACTTC. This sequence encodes CASSLMAGPYEQYF.